Shown below are 5 T cell receptor beta chains from a single sample sequenced in a study of T cells in Graves' hyperthyroidism and ophthalmopathy. The source material, RNA transcripts, was used to amplify TCR beta CDR3 regions. An initial round of RT-PCR targeting the TCR CDR3 relied on the HTBI primer set. Using its own MiXCR run on the multiplex PCR reads, TCRdb lists one record per CDR3 protein. The sample holds 650,000 to 750,000 distinct CDR3 sequences, about 15% seen once. Sequencing input: blood. The receptors here all came from a woman aged 18-35 years with Graves' hyperthyroidism.

CDR3 coding DNA: TGCAGTGCTGCATCCGGGACTAGGCAGGAGACCCAGTACTTC. Its translation is CSAASGTRQETQYF. The chain joins TRBV20-1 to TRBJ2-5; 8 bases match TRBD2. The CDR3 runs to 14 residues. Germline loops: CDR1 DFQATT, CDR2 SNEGSKA (reference sequence). V dropped 5 bases and J dropped 5; count of bases not matched to a gene: 10.

V gene TRBV5-6 combines with J gene TRBJ1-3, with unresolved D. CDR1 and CDR2 (germline): SGHDT, YYEEEE. Trimming removed 4 bases from V and 4 bases from J, with 12 bases in between. This CDR3 is built from 14 residues. DNA of the CDR3: TGTGCCAGCAGCCTTGACGGAGGAGGAAACACCATATATTTT. It yields the protein CASSLDGGGNTIYF.

This clonotype appeared many times. The V and J genes are TRBV7-9 and TRBJ1-3, with D tentatively TRBD1 (6 bases). CDR3 length: 15 amino acids. Deletions cut 2 bases from V and 2 bases from J, with 10 bases between. Per germline, CDR1 SEHNR and CDR2 FQNEAQ (reference sequence). CDR3 DNA sequence: TGTGCCAGCAGCTTAAGGACAGCAACTGGAAACACCATATATTTT. This gives the protein CASSLRTATGNTIYF.

Many counts were recorded for this clonotype. The chain combines TRBV6-1 with TRBJ1-5; D may be TRBD1 (5 bases). Per the germline V gene, CDR1 is MNHNS and CDR2 is SASEGT. The CDR3 is made up of 14 amino acids. The germline V and J ends were trimmed by 2 bases and 9 bases, with 14 bases remaining between them. CDR3 sequence (DNA): TGTGCCAGCAGTGAACCGGGGGATTATGGGCCCCAGCATTTT. As protein: CASSEPGDYGPQHF.

The rearrangement uses TRBV27 and TRBJ2-6; 7 bases match TRBD1. V shed 5 bases and J 4 bases; nucleotides not matched to a gene: 8. The CDR3 is made up of 16 amino acids. The germline gives CDR1 MNHEY, CDR2 SMNVEV (reference sequence). The CDR3 here is CASSHLPGQGANVLTF. In DNA form, the CDR3 reads TGTGCCAGCAGTCATCTCCCGGGACAGGGGGCCAACGTCCTGACTTTC.